These 16 T cell receptor beta chains originate from one sample sequenced in a study of blood T cell repertoires in COVID-19. The method was immunoSEQ multiplex PCR; TCRdb's version includes in-frame clones alone and lacks a portion of them. The profile shows more than 15,000 clones, over 75% of them singletons. Sequenced input: peripheral blood. These TCRs come from a man between 40 and 49 years old with active COVID-19.

The chain carries TRBV30 and TRBJ2-1; 9 nucleotides align to TRBD1. Looked up from germline, CDR1 is GTSNPN and CDR2 is SVGIG (reference sequence). V shed 3 bases, J shed 3 bases, and the junction held 6 bases outside the gene matches. This CDR3 is 15 amino acids long. CDR3 sequence reads: CAWRSGQGLYNEQFF. The CDR3 region has the DNA TGTGCCTGGAGATCAGGACAGGGGCTCTACAATGAGCAGTTCTTC.

The chain carries TRBV24-1 and TRBJ2-1; 8 nucleotides match TRBD2. V gave up 7 bases and J gave up 9 bases; unmatched junction bases: 10. The CDR3 runs 14 residues. From germline, CDR1 is KGHDR and CDR2 SFDVKD. CDR3 sequence reads: CATSGLPGGGEQFF. The CDR3 DNA reads as TGTGCCACCAGCGGACTCCCCGGGGGGGGTGAGCAGTTCTTC.

The V and J genes are TRBV4-1 and TRBJ1-1; 7 bases align to TRBD1. Germline V lookup: CDR1 MGHRA, CDR2 YSYEKL. The CDR3 has 15 amino acids. V dropped 4 bases and J dropped 1; count of bases not matched to a gene: 6. The CDR3 DNA is TGCGCCAGCAGCCTAACGGGACAGCCGAACACTGAAGCTTTCTTT. This codes for CASSLTGQPNTEAFF.

The V call is TRBV5-1, the J call TRBJ2-5; no definite D call. CDR3 length: 14 residues. In germline, CDR1 is SGHRS, CDR2 YFSETQ. V lost 1 base and J lost 3, with 10 bases in between. Written as DNA, the CDR3 is TGCGCCAGCAGCTTGTTAGGTACAGAAGAGACCCAGTACTTC. It yields the protein CASSLLGTEETQYF.

The V gene is TRBV29-1, the J gene TRBJ1-2, with 9 bases matching TRBD1. The CDR3 runs to 13 residues. The germline gives CDR1 SQVTM, CDR2 ANQGSEA. The junction had 5 bases not matched to a gene; V was cut back by 6 bases and J by 3 bases. Here the CDR3 reads CSVWTGEDYGYTF. DNA of the CDR3: TGCAGCGTGTGGACAGGGGAGGACTATGGCTACACCTTC.

This chain uses TRBV9 with TRBJ2-7; a possible D gene is TRBD1 (5 bases). The CDR3 totals 16 residues. V dropped 4 bases and J dropped 0 bases, with 17 bases sitting between them. Germline CDR1 and CDR2: SGDLS and YYNGEE. The CDR3: CASSHNRQSRSYEQYF. Here the CDR3 DNA reads TGTGCCAGCAGCCATAATCGACAGAGCCGCTCCTACGAGCAGTACTTC.

This rearrangement joins TRBV19 to TRBJ2-7, with 10 bases aligning to TRBD2. Germline CDR1 reads LNHDA; CDR2 reads SQIVND (reference sequence). The J segment lost 0 bases and the V segment lost 4 bases, leaving 6 bases of the junction unmatched. The CDR3 spans 16 residues. CDR3 loop: CASSTLAGDFSYEQYF. CDR3 coding DNA: TGTGCCAGTAGTACCCTAGCGGGAGACTTCTCCTACGAGCAGTACTTC.

This sequence joins TRBV5-1 and TRBJ1-6, with 8 bases that match TRBD1. The J segment lost 9 bases and the V segment lost 0 bases, leaving 5 bases of the junction unmatched. Germline V gives CDR1 SGHRS, CDR2 YFSETQ. The CDR3 is 15 residues long. CDR3 coding DNA: TGCGCCAGCAGCTTGGCTGGACAGGGCTCTTCACCCCTCCACTTT. Translation: CASSLAGQGSSPLHF.

V and J are TRBV9 and TRBJ2-3, with 7 bases fitting TRBD1. There are 13 residues in the CDR3. CDR1 and CDR2 (germline): SGDLS, YYNGEE. Trimming removed 4 bases from V and 6 bases from J; junction bases left unmatched: 5. The CDR3 DNA is TGTGCCAGCAGCCCAAGGACAGGCGATACGCAGTATTTT. This sequence encodes CASSPRTGDTQYF. Filled out from reference TRBV9 and TRBJ2-3, the complete variable domain reads DSGVTQTPKHLITATGQRVTLRCSPRSGDLSVYWYQQSLDQGLQFLIQYYNGEERAKGNILERFSAQQFPDLHSELNLSSLELGDSALYFCASSPRTGDTQYFGPGTRLTVL.

The chain joins TRBV29-1 to TRBJ2-7, with 9 bases identical to TRBD1. This CDR3 region has 13 residues. V gave up 4 bases and J gave up 4 bases; unmatched junction bases: 5. From germline, CDR1 is SQVTM and CDR2 ANQGSEA. This CDR3 is CSVAGQGPYEQYF. The CDR3 DNA is TGCAGCGTTGCCGGACAGGGGCCTTACGAGCAGTACTTC.

V gene TRBV25-1 combines with J gene TRBJ1-3, with 7 bases aligning to TRBD1. V gave up 10 bases and J gave up 14 bases; unmatched junction bases: 17. CDR1 is MGHDK, CDR2 SYGVNS, per germline. The CDR3 consists of 13 residues. CDR3 sequence: CATSTLLGGLLYF. CDR3 DNA: TGTGCCACTTCCACATTGTTAGGGGGCCTCTTATATTTT.

This clone is labeled as medium-sized. The chain carries TRBV19 and TRBJ2-1, with 10 nucleotides matching TRBD2. This CDR3 comprises 20 residues. The trim removed 0 bases at V and 0 bases at J, leaving 11 bases unmatched. Germline V gives CDR1 LNHDA, CDR2 SQIVND (reference sequence). The CDR3 DNA sequence: TGTGCCAGTAGTATAGATAGTAGCGGGAGGAGCCCTTCCTCCTACAATGAGCAGTTCTTC. Translation gives CASSIDSSGRSPSSYNEQFF.

The rearrangement uses TRBV6-2 or TRBV6-3 and TRBJ1-1; perhaps TRBD1 as D (6 bases). The germline V gene encodes CDR1 MNHEY and CDR2 SVGEGT. This CDR3 has 15 residues. The V gene lost 3 bases and the J gene lost 5 bases, with 16 bases spanning the gap. CDR3: CASSYGVGGPTEAFF. The CDR3 DNA is TGTGCCAGCAGTTATGGAGTCGGGGGGCCTACTGAAGCTTTCTTT.

The chain links TRBV6-6 to TRBJ2-1; 7 bases match TRBD2. With 2 bases clipped from V and 2 bases from J, the junction kept 3 bases outside the gene matches. Germline V gives CDR1 MNHNY, CDR2 SVGAGI (reference sequence). This CDR3 is built from 15 residues. The CDR3 loop reads CASSYAGAAYNEQFF. CDR3 DNA sequence: TGTGCCAGCAGTTACGCGGGAGCTGCCTACAATGAGCAGTTCTTC.

The V gene is TRBV6-6, the J gene TRBJ1-3; 9 bases are shared with TRBD1. This CDR3 has 18 residues. Trimming cost V 5 bases and J 0 bases; bases outside gene matches: 11. The germline V gene encodes CDR1 MNHNY and CDR2 SVGAGI (reference sequence). The DNA for the CDR3 is TGTGCCAGCAGTCCGGGACAGGGTTTCCTTAGCTCTGGAAACACCATATATTTT. This translates into CASSPGQGFLSSGNTIYF.

This clone was recorded only once. The V gene is TRBV6-1, the J gene TRBJ2-7; 7 bases are shared with TRBD2. The length of the CDR3 is 15 residues. CDR1 and CDR2 from the germline V gene are MNHNS and SASEGT. Unmatched junction bases numbered 7, after V lost 0 bases and J lost 5 bases. This CDR3 is CASSEAGGDGDEQYF. CDR3 sequence (DNA): TGTGCCAGCAGTGAAGCGGGGGGGGATGGAGACGAGCAGTACTTC.